This entry concerns a single TCR beta chain. This entry is derived from a study of blood T cell repertoires in COVID-19. Turning to the study itself: Samples came from the United States, Italy and Spain, spanning acute and convalescent COVID-19. PBMCs, B-cell-depleted T cells, or T cells provided the cDNA or gDNA that made up the material.

The CDR3 loop spans 14 amino acids. Trimming at V came to 4 bases and at J to 7 bases, leaving 8 bases not matched to a gene. Per the germline V gene, CDR1 is SGHTA and CDR2 is FQGNSA. Clones were sequenced by immunoSEQ multiplex PCR, and TCRdb holds only the in-frame ones, with some missing. Found here are roughly 340,000 clones, 90% to 95% of them singletons; the top ten hold around 3.5%. What was sequenced was peripheral blood. The genes are TRBV7-2 and TRBJ1-1; 8 nucleotides align to TRBD1. This clonotype was sampled from a young woman who had recovered from COVID-19. The CDR3 region is CASSSLTGVGEAFF. In DNA, the CDR3 is TGTGCCAGCAGCTCCCTGACAGGGGTGGGTGAAGCTTTCTTT.